This is a list of T cell receptor beta chains from one sample in a study of beta chain features in type 1 diabetes. Libraries were prepared by immunoSEQ multiplex PCR; TCRdb keeps only in-frame clonotypes and omits some of them. The sample carries a few hundred thousand clones, 16% recorded once. Sequenced: naive CD4+ T cells from blood. The receptor source for this set is a man aged 25 to 40 with type 1 diabetes. CDR3s include the opening cysteine and the closing phenylalanine or tryptophan. A D gene is named only where the DNA matches it firmly. Size is omitted from some rows. Given values are once, few, many or a class for expanded clones.

j_gene,d_gene,v_gene,abundance,CDR3aa,CDR3nt
TRBJ1-4,.,TRBV7-3,.,CASSLTGLTNEKLFF,TGTGCCAGCAGTCTTACAGGGTTAACTAATGAAAAACTGTTTTTT
TRBJ2-1,.,TRBV11-2,.,CASRRISYNEQFF,TGTGCCAGCCGGCGAATCTCCTACAATGAGCAGTTCTTC
TRBJ1-3,.,TRBV9,.,CASSVAGLGNTIYF,TGTGCCAGCAGCGTAGCGGGGTTGGGAAACACCATATATTTT
TRBJ1-2,.,TRBV4-1,.,CASSQGALRANYGYTF,TGCGCCAGCAGCCAAGGAGCACTTAGGGCTAACTATGGCTACACCTTC
TRBJ2-4,TRBD2,TRBV7-2,.,CASSLEPSGDKNIQYF,TGTGCCAGCAGCTTAGAACCTAGCGGGGACAAAAACATTCAGTACTTC
TRBJ1-3,.,TRBV29-1,.,CSVGNGNTIYF,TGCAGCGTTGGGAATGGAAACACCATATATTTT
TRBJ2-4,.,TRBV14,.,CASSQVFITKNIQYF,TGTGCCAGCAGCCAAGTCTTTATCACCAAAAACATTCAGTACTTC
TRBJ1-1,.,TRBV29-1,few,CSVRGWATEAFF,TGCAGCGTCCGTGGGTGGGCCACTGAAGCTTTCTTT
TRBJ1-5,.,TRBV4-3,.,CASSQGSPGDQPQHF,TGCGCCAGCAGCCAGGGGTCTCCAGGGGATCAGCCCCAGCATTTT
TRBJ2-2,.,TRBV29-1,.,CSVGGGRNTGELFF,TGCAGCGTTGGCGGAGGGAGGAACACCGGGGAGCTGTTTTTT
TRBJ1-2,.,TRBV14,few,CASSPKSGGFDGYTF,TGTGCCAGCAGCCCGAAAAGCGGAGGATTCGATGGCTACACCTTC
TRBJ1-1,TRBD1,TRBV29-1,.,CSVHRQGGNTEAFF,TGCAGCGTTCACCGTCAGGGGGGTAACACTGAAGCTTTCTTT
TRBJ2-6,.,TRBV4-3,.,CASSRGPDSGANVLTF,TGCGCCAGCAGCCGGGGACCTGACTCTGGGGCCAACGTCCTGACTTTC
TRBJ2-5,TRBD1,TRBV15,few,CATSREGGFQETQYF,TGTGCCACCAGCAGAGAAGGGGGCTTCCAAGAGACCCAGTACTTC
TRBJ1-5,TRBD1,TRBV30,.,CAWSPTRTGRFEPQHF,TGTGCCTGGAGTCCTACTCGGACAGGGCGGTTTGAGCCCCAGCATTTT
TRBJ2-4,.,TRBV21-1,few,CASGLQGLGKNIQYF,TGTGCCAGCGGATTACAGGGGCTGGGCAAAAACATTCAGTACTTC
TRBJ2-3,.,TRBV29-1,.,CSVEDSGTDTQYF,TGCAGCGTTGAGGATAGCGGCACAGATACGCAGTATTTT
TRBJ2-7,.,TRBV9,few,CASSVGLASNYEQYF,TGTGCCAGCAGCGTAGGGCTAGCATCAAACTACGAGCAGTACTTC
TRBJ2-3,TRBD2,TRBV29-1,few,CSVQTSGITDTQYF,TGCAGCGTTCAGACTAGCGGGATCACAGATACGCAGTATTTT
TRBJ2-5,.,TRBV7-9,few,CASSPRAVTETQYF,TGTGCCAGCAGCCCCCGGGCCGTAACCGAGACCCAGTACTTC
TRBJ2-1,.,TRBV11-2,few,CASSPSGSGSYNEQFF,TGTGCCAGCAGCCCCTCGGGGAGCGGATCCTACAATGAGCAGTTCTTC
TRBJ2-2,.,TRBV4-1,few,CASSQGGSGELFF,TGCGCCAGCAGCCAAGGCGGGTCCGGGGAGCTGTTTTTT
TRBJ2-5,.,TRBV5-6,few,CASSQLGQDQETQYF,TGTGCCAGCAGCCAGCTCGGACAAGACCAAGAGACCCAGTACTTC
TRBJ2-7,.,TRBV4-1,.,CASSRIVYYEQYF,TGCGCCAGCAGCCGGATCGTATACTACGAGCAGTACTTC
TRBJ2-3,TRBD1,TRBV30,few,CACTGQGSSTQYF,TGTGCCTGCACGGGACAGGGATCCAGTACGCAGTATTTT
TRBJ2-7,.,TRBV4-1,.,CASSHPPTGVYEQYF,TGCGCCAGCAGCCATCCCCCGACGGGGGTATACGAGCAGTACTTC
TRBJ2-2,.,TRBV9,.,CASSPQGGSTGELFF,TGTGCCAGCAGCCCCCAGGGGGGGAGCACCGGGGAGCTGTTTTTT
TRBJ2-7,TRBD1,TRBV28,few,CASSPWGSGQIYEQYF,TGTGCCAGCAGTCCCTGGGGCTCGGGACAGATCTACGAGCAGTACTTC
TRBJ2-3,.,TRBV29-1,.,CSAGTLTDTQYF,TGCAGCGCGGGGACCCTAACAGATACGCAGTATTTT
TRBJ1-4,TRBD1,TRBV4-3,few,CASSQPKTGGWTNEKLFF,TGCGCCAGCAGCCAACCCAAAACAGGGGGTTGGACTAATGAAAAACTGTTTTTT
TRBJ2-7,TRBD1,TRBV13,.,CASSPRQGSYEQYF,TGTGCCAGCAGCCCCCGACAGGGGTCCTACGAGCAGTACTTC
TRBJ2-7,TRBD2,TRBV4-2,.,CASSERLAGVLEQYF,TGTGCCAGCAGCGAAAGACTAGCGGGAGTTCTCGAGCAGTACTTC
TRBJ2-1,.,TRBV7-2,.,CASSLVGIAYNEQFF,TGTGCCAGCAGCTTAGTAGGGATAGCCTACAATGAGCAGTTCTTC
TRBJ1-1,.,TRBV29-1,few,CSVEPATEAFF,TGCAGCGTGGAGCCTGCCACTGAAGCTTTCTTT
TRBJ2-1,.,TRBV4-1,.,CASSQVSSRGTYNEQFF,TGCGCCAGCAGCCAAGTGTCGTCGCGGGGTACCTACAATGAGCAGTTCTTC
TRBJ1-5,.,TRBV7-9,.,CASSLENQPQHF,TGTGCCAGCAGCTTAGAAAATCAGCCCCAGCATTTT
TRBJ1-1,.,TRBV28,.,CASTQLIMNTEAFF,TGTGCCAGCACCCAACTGATAATGAACACTGAAGCTTTCTTT
TRBJ2-3,.,TRBV4-3,few,CASSQDRGAQADTQYF,TGCGCCAGCAGCCAAGATCGGGGAGCGCAAGCAGATACGCAGTATTTT
TRBJ2-7,.,TRBV28,few,CASSPPERLKMWQYF,TGTGCCAGCAGCCCTCCAGAGCGGCTAAAAATGTGGCAGTACTTC
TRBJ2-1,TRBD2,TRBV9,few,CASSVPGGSNEQFF,TGTGCCAGCAGCGTACCGGGAGGAAGCAATGAGCAGTTCTTC
TRBJ2-6,.,TRBV29-1,few,CSVEGSGTGANVLTF,TGCAGCGTTGAAGGGAGTGGGACTGGGGCCAACGTCCTGACTTTC
TRBJ2-3,TRBD2,TRBV7-2,.,CASSSMGGSTDTQYF,TGTGCCAGCAGCTCGATGGGGGGGAGCACAGATACGCAGTATTTT
TRBJ2-1,.,TRBV28,few,CASTAALYNEQFF,TGTGCCAGCACCGCAGCTCTTTACAATGAGCAGTTCTTC